This T cell receptor (beta chain) is from a study of vaccination effects on CD4 cells after COVID-19. Using viral peptide pools, the ViraFEST assay grew out antigen-specific CD4+ T cells prior to sequencing. Culture lasted about nine days before CD4+ T cell isolation. Infection dated between March and December 2020, before the Alpha, Beta and Delta variants reached the United States. Pooled HIV-1 Nef peptides were the negative control culture. Half the medium was replaced with IL-2 medium on days 3 and 7. Findings of the study overall: Marked contraction was observed in infection-induced and vaccine-induced clones late after vaccination.

Profiled with immunoSEQ multiplex PCR; TCRdb holds only in-frame clones, not every one. The profile shows tens of thousands of clones, approximately 73% of them singletons. Germline CDR1 and CDR2: LGHNA and YNFKEQ. Trimming stripped 0 bases from V and 1 base from J, with 10 bases between. This CDR3 has 16 amino acids. Note on this clone: Its specificity is unknown.

The sequencing here drew on CD4+ T cells from PBMCs cultured with HIV peptides, taken before COVID-19 vaccination. Subset in this sample: HIV-1 Nef peptide pool negative control/reference culture. The gene calls are TRBV4-2 and TRBJ1-5; TRBD1 might be the D (5 bases). The TCR originated in a human donor who had a prior SARS-CoV-2 infection. The CDR3 loop is CASSQDQGRSNQPQHF. In DNA form, the CDR3 reads TGTGCCAGCAGCCAAGATCAGGGACGAAGCAATCAGCCCCAGCATTTT.